Reported below is one T cell receptor (beta chain). Its antigen is as yet unknown. A much bigger clone sits one base away, suggesting this may be a read error. This entry comes from a study of post-analysis software for immune sequencing data. Looking at the study overall: Disease trajectories encompassed relapsing-remitting, secondary progressive and progressive-relapsing multiple sclerosis.

Study outcomes and limitations: Roughly 5 TRBV segments occurring more often in patients than controls included TRBV5-6, TRBV5-1 and TRBV20-1. Strong co-clustering by F measure was seen for same-batch samples.

Unique molecular identifiers were carried by the TCR beta cDNA libraries. Input of roughly 0.85 to 11 million T cells yielded approximately 500,000 cDNA molecules. Each CDR3 protein gets one entry after TCRdb re-called the PCR reads with MiXCR. The sample carries approximately 730,000 distinct CDR3 sequences, 25% to 30% recorded once. CDR1 and CDR2 from the germline V gene are SQVTM and ANQGSEA. This CDR3 spans 12 amino acids. The sample comprised blood. The V and J genes are TRBV29-1 and TRBJ2-5; D possibly corresponds to TRBD1 (5 bases). This TCR derives from a girl aged 10 to 17 with multiple sclerosis. CDR3 region: CSVDKGQETRYF. The CDR3 nucleotides read TGCAGCGTTGATAAGGGGCAAGAGACCCGGTACTTC.